A selection of T cell receptor beta chains follows, all from one sample in a study of OX40 agonist ivuxolimab in advanced cancers. Using immunoSEQ multiplex PCR, the repertoire was profiled, and TCRdb retains in-frame clones only, with some absent. The table has more than 60,000 clones, about 81% seen once. Sample: CD4+ or CD8+ T cells sorted from blood, taken in a trial of the OX40 agonist ivuxolimab. These receptor sequences come from an adult with an advanced solid tumor such as melanoma, head and neck, liver or kidney cancer. Each CDR3 is given with its conserved first and last residue. A D gene is named only where the DNA matches it firmly. Only some rows state a clone size, as once, few, many or a class for expanded clones.

>.|TRBV9|.|TRBJ2-7
TGTGCCAGCAGCGGGGGGTCTTCCTACGAGCAGTACTTC
CASSGGSSYEQYF
>TRBD1|TRBV2|.|TRBJ2-7
TGTGCCAGCAGTGACAGGACAGGGAACTCCTACGAGCAGTACTTC
CASSDRTGNSYEQYF
>.|TRBV5-5|few|TRBJ1-5
TGTGCCAGCAGCTTGGTCAGTAGCAATCAGCCCCAGCATTTT
CASSLVSSNQPQHF
>TRBD1|TRBV4-3|many|TRBJ2-1
TGCGCCAGCAGCCAAACAGGGACAGTCTCCTACAATGAGCAGTTCTTC
CASSQTGTVSYNEQFF
>.|TRBV7-6|.|TRBJ2-2
TGTGCCAGCAGTTTGCAGACAGACGGGGAGCTGTTTTTT
CASSLQTDGELFF
>.|TRBV5-4|.|TRBJ2-7
TGTGCCAGCAGCTCGGGAGGAGGACAGCGAGTCTACGAGCAGTACTTC
CASSSGGGQRVYEQYF
>.|TRBV4-3|.|TRBJ1-5
TGCGCCAGCAGCCAAGATTTCCAGGCACGTCAGCCCCAGCATTTT
CASSQDFQARQPQHF
>TRBD2|TRBV27|.|TRBJ2-1
TGTGCCAGCACGGGACTAGCGGAAGACAGTGAGCAGTTCTTC
CASTGLAEDSEQFF
>.|TRBV6-1|.|TRBJ2-7
TGTGCCAGCAGTGTTCTCCCGGGGGGCGCCTCCTACGAGCAGTACTTC
CASSVLPGGASYEQYF
>.|TRBV6-1|.|TRBJ1-1
TGTGCCAGCAACATTTGGGGTGGGAACACTGAAGCTTTCTTT
CASNIWGGNTEAFF
>.|TRBV7-2|.|TRBJ1-4
TGTGCCAGCAGCTTAGGGGCAGGGAGAGAAAAACTGTTTTTT
CASSLGAGREKLFF
>TRBD2|TRBV7-2|.|TRBJ2-1
TGTGCCAGCAGCTCCAGACTAGCGGGGGCTACACTCAGTGAGCAGTTCTTC
CASSSRLAGATLSEQFF
>.|TRBV6-1|few|TRBJ2-7
TGTGCCACCTCGACAGGATTCTCCTACGAGCAGTACTTC
CATSTGFSYEQYF
>TRBD2|TRBV10-3|.|TRBJ2-1
TGTGCCATCAGCGCGAGCGGGAGCTCCTACAATGAGCAGTTCTTC
CAISASGSSYNEQFF
>.|TRBV11-3|.|TRBJ1-1
TGTGCCAGCAGCTTAGTATTCCGGGGAGGGGAGTCTAGGGCTTTCTTT
CASSLVFRGGESRAFF
>TRBD2|TRBV5-1|.|TRBJ2-3
TGCGCCAGCAGGGGGACTAGCGGGAGCGTTACAGATACGCAGTATTTT
CASRGTSGSVTDTQYF
>TRBD2|TRBV6-5|.|TRBJ2-1
TGTGCCAGCAAGGGGACTAGCGGGGGGCCTGCCTGGCAGTTCTTC
CASKGTSGGPAWQFF
>.|TRBV6-1|.|TRBJ2-2
TGTGCCAGCAGTCAACAGGTTTTCGCCGGGGAGCTGTTTTTT
CASSQQVFAGELFF